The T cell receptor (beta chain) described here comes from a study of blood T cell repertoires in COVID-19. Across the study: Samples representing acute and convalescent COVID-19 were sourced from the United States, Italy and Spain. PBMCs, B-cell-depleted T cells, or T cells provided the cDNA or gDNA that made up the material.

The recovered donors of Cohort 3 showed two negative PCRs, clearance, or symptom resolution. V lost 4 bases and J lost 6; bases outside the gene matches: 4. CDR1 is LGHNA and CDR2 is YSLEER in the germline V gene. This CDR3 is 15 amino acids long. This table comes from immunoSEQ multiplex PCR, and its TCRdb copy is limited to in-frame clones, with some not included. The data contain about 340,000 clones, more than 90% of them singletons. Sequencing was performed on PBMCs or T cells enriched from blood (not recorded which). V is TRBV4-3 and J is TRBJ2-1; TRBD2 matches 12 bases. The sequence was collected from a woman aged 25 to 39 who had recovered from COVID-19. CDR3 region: CASSPGLAGPNEQFF. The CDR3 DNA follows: TGCGCCAGCAGCCCCGGACTAGCGGGGCCCAATGAGCAGTTCTTC.